Listed below are T cell receptor beta chains from one sample, sequenced in a study of ipilimumab plus nivolumab after autologous stem cell transplantation. Profiling relied on immunoSEQ multiplex PCR, and the TCRdb table lists in-frame clones only, not all of them. The table lists 15,000 or so clones, about three quarters of them singletons. Sequenced here: PBMCs, sampled in a trial of ipilimumab plus nivolumab as post-transplant consolidation. All receptors derive from a male donor with diffuse large B-cell lymphoma. CDR3s include the opening cysteine and the closing phenylalanine or tryptophan. The order of the fields is V gene, clone size, CDR3 length, J gene, CDR3 protein. Some rows mark clone size as missing; the rest say once, few, many or name a class of expanded clone.

v_call: TRBV7-9
clone_size: -
cdr3_length: 15
j_call: TRBJ2-1
cdr3_aa: CASSFGGTGGNEQFF

v_call: TRBV14
clone_size: -
cdr3_length: 14
j_call: TRBJ1-3
cdr3_aa: CASSQDLSGNTIYF

v_call: TRBV9
clone_size: -
cdr3_length: 13
j_call: TRBJ2-7
cdr3_aa: CASSATPAYEQYF

v_call: TRBV27
clone_size: -
cdr3_length: 14
j_call: TRBJ2-7
cdr3_aa: CASSSGTRTYEQYF

v_call: TRBV19
clone_size: -
cdr3_length: 13
j_call: TRBJ2-3
cdr3_aa: CASKRQGGDTQYF

v_call: TRBV18
clone_size: -
cdr3_length: 13
j_call: TRBJ1-1
cdr3_aa: CASSRQTNAEAFF

v_call: TRBV2
clone_size: many
cdr3_length: 14
j_call: TRBJ2-5
cdr3_aa: CASSDVDRGETQYF

v_call: TRBV11-3
clone_size: -
cdr3_length: 12
j_call: TRBJ2-7
cdr3_aa: CASRPDRGATYF

v_call: TRBV5-1
clone_size: -
cdr3_length: 14
j_call: TRBJ2-7
cdr3_aa: CASSLQASQYEQYF

v_call: TRBV11-2
clone_size: -
cdr3_length: 16
j_call: TRBJ2-3
cdr3_aa: CASSVHLDGRSDTQYF

v_call: TRBV7-8
clone_size: -
cdr3_length: 12
j_call: TRBJ1-2
cdr3_aa: CASSPDSYGYTF

v_call: TRBV14
clone_size: -
cdr3_length: 13
j_call: TRBJ2-3
cdr3_aa: CASSQGPGRTQYF

v_call: TRBV28
clone_size: -
cdr3_length: 15
j_call: TRBJ2-7
cdr3_aa: CASSQIPATTDEQYF

v_call: TRBV6-1
clone_size: -
cdr3_length: 14
j_call: TRBJ2-6
cdr3_aa: CASTRYSGANVLTF

v_call: TRBV30
clone_size: -
cdr3_length: 13
j_call: TRBJ2-5
cdr3_aa: CAFTGSGGETQYF

v_call: TRBV11-3
clone_size: -
cdr3_length: 14
j_call: TRBJ2-7
cdr3_aa: CASGPLTSSYEQYF

v_call: TRBV19
clone_size: -
cdr3_length: 16
j_call: TRBJ1-5
cdr3_aa: CASSPTSQGRNQPQHF

v_call: TRBV28
clone_size: once
cdr3_length: 19
j_call: TRBJ2-1
cdr3_aa: CASSFWGLAGGGGKNEQFF

v_call: TRBV4-1
clone_size: many
cdr3_length: 16
j_call: TRBJ2-3
cdr3_aa: CASSPRGGSGTDTQYF

v_call: TRBV19
clone_size: few
cdr3_length: 15
j_call: TRBJ1-5
cdr3_aa: CASSIDAGRGRPQHF

v_call: TRBV5-4
clone_size: -
cdr3_length: 14
j_call: TRBJ2-1
cdr3_aa: CASSYSGGVDEQFF

v_call: TRBV11-2
clone_size: -
cdr3_length: 13
j_call: TRBJ1-3
cdr3_aa: CASSLAGLNTIYF